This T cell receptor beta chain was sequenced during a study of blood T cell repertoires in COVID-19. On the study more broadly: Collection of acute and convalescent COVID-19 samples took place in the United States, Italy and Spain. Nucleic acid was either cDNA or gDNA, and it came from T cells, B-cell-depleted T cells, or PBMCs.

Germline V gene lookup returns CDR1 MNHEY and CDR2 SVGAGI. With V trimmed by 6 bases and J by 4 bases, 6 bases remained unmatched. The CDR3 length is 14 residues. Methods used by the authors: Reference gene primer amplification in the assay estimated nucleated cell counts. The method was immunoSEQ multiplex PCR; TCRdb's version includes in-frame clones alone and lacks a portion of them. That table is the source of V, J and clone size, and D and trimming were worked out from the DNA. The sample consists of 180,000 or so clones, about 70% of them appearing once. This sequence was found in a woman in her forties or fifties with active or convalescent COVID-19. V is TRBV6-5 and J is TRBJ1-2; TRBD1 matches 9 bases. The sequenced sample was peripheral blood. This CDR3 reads CASRRTGERYGYTF. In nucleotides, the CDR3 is TGTGCCAGCAGACGGACAGGGGAACGCTATGGCTACACCTTC.